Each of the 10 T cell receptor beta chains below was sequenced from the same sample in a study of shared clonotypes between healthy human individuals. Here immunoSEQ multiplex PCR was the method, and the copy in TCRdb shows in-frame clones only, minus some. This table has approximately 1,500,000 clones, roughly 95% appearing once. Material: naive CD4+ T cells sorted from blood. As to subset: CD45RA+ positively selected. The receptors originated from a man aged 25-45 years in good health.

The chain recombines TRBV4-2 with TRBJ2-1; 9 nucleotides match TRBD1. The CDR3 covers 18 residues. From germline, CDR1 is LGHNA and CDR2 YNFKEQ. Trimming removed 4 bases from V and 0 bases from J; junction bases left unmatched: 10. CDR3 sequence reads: CASSRMNPGQGSYNEQFF. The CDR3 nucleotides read TGTGCCAGCAGCCGAATGAACCCGGGACAGGGCTCCTACAATGAGCAGTTCTTC.

The CDR3 protein is CASSARGQSNQPQHF. In DNA form, the CDR3 reads TGTGCCAGCAGTGCAAGGGGACAGAGCAATCAGCCCCAGCATTTT. This rearrangement joins TRBV25-1 to TRBJ1-5; 7 positions agree with TRBD1. The germline gives CDR1 MGHDK, CDR2 SYGVNS. The CDR3 totals 15 residues. The junction had 4 bases not matched to a gene; V was cut back by 4 bases and J by 1 base.

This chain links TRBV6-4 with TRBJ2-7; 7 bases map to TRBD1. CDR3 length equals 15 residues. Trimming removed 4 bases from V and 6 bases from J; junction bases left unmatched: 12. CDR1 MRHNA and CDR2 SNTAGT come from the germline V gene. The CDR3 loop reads CASSASETGCPEQYF. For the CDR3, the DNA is TGTGCCAGCAGTGCCTCCGAGACAGGGTGTCCCGAGCAGTACTTC.

The CDR3 region is CASSSRTNEKLFF. CDR3 DNA sequence: TGTGCCAGTAGTAGCAGAACGAATGAAAAACTGTTTTTT. The chain combines TRBV19 with TRBJ1-4, with no clear D. The germline V and J ends were trimmed by 4 bases and 5 bases, with 8 bases remaining between them. The CDR3 has 13 amino acids. Germline lookup yields CDR1 LNHDA and CDR2 SQIVND (reference sequence).

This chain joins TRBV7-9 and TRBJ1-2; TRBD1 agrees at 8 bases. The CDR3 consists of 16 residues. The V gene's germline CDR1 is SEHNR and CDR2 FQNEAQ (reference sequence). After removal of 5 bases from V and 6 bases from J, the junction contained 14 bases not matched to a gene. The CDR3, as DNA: TGTGCCAGCAGCCAAGGGACAGGCCTACTGTATAATGGCTACACCTTC. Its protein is CASSQGTGLLYNGYTF.

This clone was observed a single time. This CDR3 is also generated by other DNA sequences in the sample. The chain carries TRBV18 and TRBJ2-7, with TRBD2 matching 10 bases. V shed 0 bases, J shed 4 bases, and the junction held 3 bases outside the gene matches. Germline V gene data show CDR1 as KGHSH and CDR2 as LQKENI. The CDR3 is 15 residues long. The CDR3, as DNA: TGTGCCAGCTCACCACCAGCTAGCGGGAGATACGAGCAGTACTTC. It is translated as CASSPPASGRYEQYF.

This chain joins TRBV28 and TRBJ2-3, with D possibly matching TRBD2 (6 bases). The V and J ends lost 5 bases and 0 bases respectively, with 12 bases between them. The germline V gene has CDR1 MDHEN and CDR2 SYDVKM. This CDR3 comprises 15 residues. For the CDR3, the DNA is TGTGCCAGCAGTCCGCGGGGTACTAGCACAGATACGCAGTATTTT. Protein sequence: CASSPRGTSTDTQYF.

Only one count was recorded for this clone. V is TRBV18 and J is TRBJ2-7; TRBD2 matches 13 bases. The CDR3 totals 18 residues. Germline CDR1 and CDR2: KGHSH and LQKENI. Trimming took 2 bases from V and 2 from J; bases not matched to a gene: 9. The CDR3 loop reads CASSPVSGTSGNPYEQYF. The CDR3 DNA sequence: TGTGCCAGCTCACCAGTCTCCGGGACTAGCGGGAACCCCTACGAGCAGTACTTC.

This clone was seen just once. CDR3 nucleotides: TGTGCCAGCAGTTTACAGGACACCGGGGAGCTGTTTTTT. As protein: CASSLQDTGELFF. The V and J genes are TRBV28 and TRBJ2-2; D is ambiguous. The V gene lost 2 bases and the J gene lost 3 bases, with 4 bases spanning the gap. Germline CDR1 reads MDHEN; CDR2 reads SYDVKM. CDR3 length equals 13 residues.

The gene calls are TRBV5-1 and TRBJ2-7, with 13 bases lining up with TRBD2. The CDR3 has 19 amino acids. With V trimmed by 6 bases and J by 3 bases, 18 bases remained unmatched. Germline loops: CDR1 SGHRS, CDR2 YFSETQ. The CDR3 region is CASTLSRTSGSGFGYEQYF. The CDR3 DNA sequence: TGCGCCAGCACCCTCAGTCGGACTAGCGGGAGCGGGTTCGGCTACGAGCAGTACTTC.